Included here is one TCR beta chain sequence, with context. Its antigen remains unknown. The data were obtained in a study of response to subunit inactivated influenza vaccine. Each CDR3 protein is one row after TCRdb ran MiXCR on the RT-PCR reads. The sample lists hundreds of thousands of distinct CDR3 sequences; less than 30% were seen once. Study results and caveats: After each seasonal influenza vaccination, few new T cells are recruited, the authors suggested.

CDR3 length: 16 residues. CDR1 and CDR2 (germline): LGHDT, YNNKEL (reference sequence). The trim removed 5 bases at V and 4 bases at J, leaving 7 bases unmatched. The sequences come from CD4+ T cells sorted from PBMCs, collected 4 to 6 days after vaccination. The rearrangement links TRBV3-1 to TRBJ2-2; 10 bases line up with TRBD2. This TCR derives from a man aged 50-60 years who received an inactivated influenza vaccine. The CDR3 sequence is CASSKGLADATGELFF. The CDR3 coding sequence is TGTGCCAGCAGCAAAGGACTAGCGGACGCCACCGGGGAGCTGTTTTTT.